One and the same sample provided the 25 T cell receptor beta chains below, sequenced in a study of blood T cell repertoires in COVID-19. Libraries were prepared by immunoSEQ multiplex PCR; TCRdb keeps only in-frame clonotypes and omits some of them. Of some 530,000 clones detected, approximately 90% appear once; the ten largest clones hold 8.3%. Sequenced input: PBMCs or T cells enriched from blood (not recorded which). These receptors all stem from a woman aged 60 to 75 who had recovered from COVID-19.

The chain recombines TRBV5-4 with TRBJ2-3, with D uncertain. V lost 3 bases to trimming and J lost 1 base, with 12 bases between them. The CDR3 contains 15 residues. Germline V gene data show CDR1 as SGHNT and CDR2 as YYREEE (reference sequence). CDR3 sequence (DNA): TGTGCCAGCAGCTCCCGAGTTTTTCGCACAGATACGCAGTATTTT. Protein product: CASSSRVFRTDTQYF.

CDR3 sequence: CAISESGSYEQYF. The CDR3 coding sequence is TGTGCCATCAGTGAGTCCGGCTCCTACGAGCAGTACTTC. The V gene is TRBV10-3, the J gene TRBJ2-7, with D uncertain. V was shortened by 0 bases and J by 0 bases, with 3 bases between the two germline ends. Germline-derived CDR1 and CDR2 are ENHRY and SYGVKD. The CDR3 runs to 13 residues.

The rearrangement joins TRBV7-2 to TRBJ2-3, with TRBD2 matching 10 bases. With 4 bases clipped from V and 6 bases from J, the junction kept 10 bases outside the gene matches. The CDR3 covers 16 residues. The germline gives CDR1 SGHTA, CDR2 FQGNSA. The CDR3: CASSSRGAGGRDTQYF. The CDR3 DNA reads TGTGCCAGCAGCTCCCGGGGAGCGGGGGGGCGGGATACGCAGTATTTT.

J is TRBJ1-2 and V is TRBV19; the match to TRBD1 covers 10 bases. With V trimmed by 2 bases and J by 4 bases, 4 bases remained unmatched. Germline lookup yields CDR1 LNHDA and CDR2 SQIVND (reference sequence). CDR3 size: 15 residues. CDR3 nucleotide sequence: TGTGCCAGTAGTATACCTCGGACAGGGGGCTATGGCTACACCTTC. Translating it yields CASSIPRTGGYGYTF.

The V call is TRBV5-5, the J call TRBJ1-1, with D unclear. The CDR3 loop spans 12 amino acids. Germline lookup yields CDR1 SGHKS and CDR2 YYEKEE (reference sequence). V lost 0 bases and J lost 4, with 4 bases in between. The CDR3 DNA sequence: TGTGCCAGCAGCTTGGGAGCCACTGAAGCTTTCTTT. As protein: CASSLGATEAFF.

V is TRBV27 and J is TRBJ1-1, with unresolved D. V was cut by 3 bases and J by 3 bases, with 8 bases left in between. CDR1 and CDR2 (germline): MNHEY, SMNVEV (reference sequence). The CDR3 has 13 amino acids. In nucleotides, the CDR3 is TGTGCCAGCAGTTTCGGGCGGGACACTGAAGCTTTCTTT. It yields the protein CASSFGRDTEAFF.

A single count supports this clone. This sequence joins TRBV11-2 and TRBJ2-3, with 9 positions matching TRBD2. The germline V gene encodes CDR1 SGHAT and CDR2 FQNNGV. The CDR3 totals 16 residues. The trim removed 4 bases at V and 0 bases at J, leaving 5 bases unmatched. In nucleotides, the CDR3 is TGTGCCAGCAGCTGGATAGCGGGGGTTAGCACAGATACGCAGTATTTT. It yields the protein CASSWIAGVSTDTQYF.

The chain uses TRBV7-8 and TRBJ1-3; maybe TRBD1 (6 bases). CDR1 is SGHVS, CDR2 FQNEAQ, per germline. CDR3 length: 17 amino acids. Trimming took 2 bases from V and 0 from J, leaving 14 bases between them. The CDR3 sequence is CASSLTPGQTSGNTIYF. Written as DNA, the CDR3 is TGTGCCAGCAGCTTAACCCCGGGACAAACCTCTGGAAACACCATATATTTT.

This clone has just one count. V and J are TRBV5-5 and TRBJ2-1, with unresolved D. The V end was cut by 3 bases, the J end by 6 bases, with 10 bases between. This CDR3 is 13 amino acids long. Germline lookup yields CDR1 SGHKS and CDR2 YYEKEE (reference sequence). Here the CDR3 DNA reads TGTGCCAGCAGCTGGCCAGGCGCCAATGAGCAGTTCTTC. It codes for CASSWPGANEQFF.

The genes are TRBV2 and TRBJ2-7, with 8 bases matching TRBD2. The CDR3 extends over 12 amino acids. V shed 10 bases and J 6 bases; nucleotides not matched to a gene: 8. CDR1 and CDR2 from the germline V gene are SNHLY and FYNNEI. The CDR3 is CATQRGTGEQYF. CDR3 in DNA: TGTGCCACCCAGCGGGGGACGGGCGAGCAGTACTTC.

This sequence joins TRBV2 and TRBJ1-5, with a weak D call TRBD1 (6 bases). V was pared by 7 bases and J by 3 bases, with 13 bases between. Germline assignment: CDR1 SNHLY and CDR2 FYNNEI. The CDR3 has 14 amino acids. For the CDR3, the DNA is TGTGCCAGCACCAGGACAGCCATCAATCAGCCCCAGCATTTT. It encodes CASTRTAINQPQHF.

This clone was picked up one time. The J gene is TRBJ2-4, the V gene TRBV19; D not certain. Germline lookup yields CDR1 LNHDA and CDR2 SQIVND (reference sequence). The length of the CDR3 is 13 residues. V shed 1 base and J shed 6 bases, with 7 bases lying between them. For the CDR3, the DNA is TGTGCCAGTAGTATAGGAGAGAGAAACATTCAGTACTTC. Residues: CASSIGERNIQYF. Looking up the rest from reference TRBV19 and TRBJ2-4 gives the full variable domain: DGGITQSPKYLFRKEGQNVTLSCEQNLNHDAMYWYRQDPGQGLRLIYYSQIVNDFQKGDIAEGYSVSREKKESFPLTVTSAQKNPTAFYLCASSIGERNIQYFGAGTRLSVL.

The V and J genes are TRBV11-3 and TRBJ2-2; TRBD1 matches 9 bases. The CDR3 loop spans 16 amino acids. Germline V gene sequence: CDR1 SGHNT, CDR2 YENEEA. Unmatched junction bases numbered 6, after V lost 3 bases and J lost 4 bases. The CDR3 DNA follows: TGTGCCAGCAGCTTGACAGGGGGAAAGGGCACCGGGGAGCTGTTTTTT. Translated, it gives CASSLTGGKGTGELFF.

The J gene is TRBJ2-3, the V gene TRBV4-1; TRBD2 aligns across 14 bases. This CDR3 has 19 residues. V shed 2 bases, J shed 1 base, and the junction held 8 bases outside the gene matches. Per the germline V gene, CDR1 is MGHRA and CDR2 is YSYEKL. The CDR3 here is CASSQYSTSGGVGTDTQYF. In DNA, the CDR3 is TGCGCCAGCAGCCAATACTCGACTAGCGGGGGGGTAGGCACAGATACGCAGTATTTT.

The rearrangement joins TRBV3-1 (or the pseudogene TRBV3-2) to TRBJ2-7, with TRBD1 matching 9 bases. This CDR3 is built from 13 residues. V was clipped by 3 bases and J by 7 bases; unmatched bases: 4. Germline assignment: CDR1 LGHDT and CDR2 YNNKEL (reference sequence). The DNA of the CDR3 is TGTGCCAGCAGCCACGAGGACAGGGGTGAGCAGTACTTC. This encodes CASSHEDRGEQYF.

This clone was detected only once. The rearrangement links TRBV24-1 to TRBJ2-1; 11 positions match TRBD2. CDR3 length: 15 amino acids. CDR1 and CDR2 from the germline V gene are KGHDR and SFDVKD. V lost 3 bases and J lost 8; bases outside the gene matches: 5. The CDR3 sequence: CATSDPSGGLDEQFF. CDR3 DNA: TGTGCCACCAGTGATCCTAGCGGGGGGCTTGATGAGCAGTTCTTC.

This clone was seen only a few times. The rearrangement uses TRBV6-6 and TRBJ1-1; D is ambiguous. Trimming took off 5 bases at V and 1 base at J, with 8 bases between the two ends. The germline gives CDR1 MNHNY, CDR2 SVGAGI (reference sequence). CDR3 size: 13 residues. CDR3 sequence reads: CASSLDKNTEAFF. CDR3 coding DNA: TGTGCCAGCAGTCTCGACAAGAACACTGAAGCTTTCTTT.

The chain recombines TRBV2 with TRBJ2-7, with a possible D match to TRBD1 (5 bases). Trimming took off 2 bases at V and 5 bases at J, with 16 bases between the two ends. Germline-derived CDR1 and CDR2 are SNHLY and FYNNEI. The CDR3 is made up of 15 amino acids. The DNA of the CDR3 is TGTGCCAGCAGTGAACAGGGTCGAGACACCCACGAGCAGTACGTC. Translating it yields CASSEQGRDTHEQYV.

This rearrangement joins TRBV9 to TRBJ2-3; D unresolved. Germline values: CDR1 SGDLS, CDR2 YYNGEE. Trimming removed 0 bases at V and 2 bases at J, with 10 bases between. The CDR3 totals 15 residues. In DNA form, the CDR3 reads TGTGCCAGCAGCGTAGTCGGAACAGTCACAGATACGCAGTATTTT. Its translation: CASSVVGTVTDTQYF.

The gene calls are TRBV5-5 and TRBJ1-2, with 11 nucleotides matching TRBD1. The CDR3 runs 15 residues. Losses at the gene ends were 4 bases for V and 3 bases for J; bases not matched to a gene: 5. CDR1 and CDR2 from the germline V gene are SGHKS and YYEKEE (reference sequence). For the CDR3, the DNA is TGTGCCAGCAGCCCGGGACAGGGGGTGGACTATGGCTACACCTTC. It translates to CASSPGQGVDYGYTF.

The CDR3 here is CASSQVVPQRGQGRLGQPQHF. Written as DNA, the CDR3 is TGCGCCAGCAGCCAAGTAGTCCCACAGCGGGGACAGGGGAGGTTAGGTCAGCCCCAGCATTTT. This sequence joins TRBV4-1 and TRBJ1-5; 10 bases map to TRBD1. The V gene's germline CDR1 is MGHRA and CDR2 YSYEKL. CDR3 length: 21 residues. With 1 base clipped from V and 6 bases from J, the junction kept 21 bases outside the gene matches.

The rearrangement links TRBV12-3 or TRBV12-4 to TRBJ1-2, with D possibly matching TRBD1 (5 bases). V dropped 3 bases and J dropped 8 bases, with 13 bases sitting between them. The CDR3 contains 13 residues. The CDR3 bases are TGTGCCAGCAGTTTGAGACAGACTGGAGGCTACACCTTC. It translates to CASSLRQTGGYTF.

This chain connects TRBV5-1 to TRBJ2-2; 15 bases are shared with TRBD2. V trimming: 4 bases; J trimming: 6 bases; junction bases outside the gene matches: 4. CDR1 and CDR2 (germline): SGHRS, YFSETQ. There are 16 residues in the CDR3. Written as DNA, the CDR3 is TGCGCCAGCAGCCCCAGGACTAGCGGGGGGGCCGGGGAGCTGTTTTTT. Translation gives CASSPRTSGGAGELFF. Using reference TRBV5-1 and TRBJ2-2 for the parts outside the CDR3, the full variable domain is KAGVTQTPRYLIKTRGQQVTLSCSPISGHRSVSWYQQTPGQGLQFLFEYFSETQRNKGNFPGRFSGRQFSNSRSEMNVSTLELGDSALYLCASSPRTSGGAGELFFGEGSRLTVL.

The chain employs TRBV10-3 and TRBJ1-2, with TRBD1 identical over 7 bases. The CDR3 totals 13 residues. V lost 5 bases and J lost 8; bases outside the gene matches: 8. Germline assignment: CDR1 ENHRY and CDR2 SYGVKD. The CDR3 coding sequence is TGTGCCATCAGTTCCGGGACAGAAGGGGGCTACACCTTC. It is translated as CAISSGTEGGYTF.

This clone was counted a single time. This chain uses TRBV9 with TRBJ2-7, with D possibly being TRBD2 (6 bases). Germline CDR1 SGDLS, CDR2 YYNGEE. This CDR3 spans 15 amino acids. Trimming pared 0 bases from V and 0 bases from J, leaving 10 bases between. The CDR3 here is CASSVAGTYSYEQYF. CDR3 nucleotides: TGTGCCAGCAGCGTAGCGGGGACTTACTCCTACGAGCAGTACTTC. The entire variable domain, with the rest obtained from reference TRBV9 and TRBJ2-7, is as follows: DSGVTQTPKHLITATGQRVTLRCSPRSGDLSVYWYQQSLDQGLQFLIQYYNGEERAKGNILERFSAQQFPDLHSELNLSSLELGDSALYFCASSVAGTYSYEQYFGPGTRLTVT.